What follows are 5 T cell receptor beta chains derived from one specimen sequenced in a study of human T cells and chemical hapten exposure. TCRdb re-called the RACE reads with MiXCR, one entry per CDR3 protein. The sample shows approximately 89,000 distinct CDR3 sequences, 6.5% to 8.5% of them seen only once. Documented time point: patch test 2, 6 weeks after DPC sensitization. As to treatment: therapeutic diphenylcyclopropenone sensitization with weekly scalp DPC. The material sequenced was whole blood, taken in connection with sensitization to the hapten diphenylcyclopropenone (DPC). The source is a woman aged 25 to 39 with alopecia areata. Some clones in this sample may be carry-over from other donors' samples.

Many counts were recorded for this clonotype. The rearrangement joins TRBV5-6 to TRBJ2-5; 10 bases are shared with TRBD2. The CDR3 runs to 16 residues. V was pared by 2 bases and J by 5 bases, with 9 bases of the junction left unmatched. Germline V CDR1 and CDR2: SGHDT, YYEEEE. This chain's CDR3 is CASSFLSGGARETQYF. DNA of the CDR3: TGTGCCAGCAGCTTTTTAAGCGGGGGGGCCCGTGAGACCCAGTACTTC.

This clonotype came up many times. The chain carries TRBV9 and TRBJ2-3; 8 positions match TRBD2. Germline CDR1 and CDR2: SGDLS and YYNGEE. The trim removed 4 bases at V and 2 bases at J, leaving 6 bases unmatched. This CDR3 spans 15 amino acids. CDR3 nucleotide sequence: TGTGCCAGCAGCTCACGGGGGGGACACACAGATACGCAGTATTTT. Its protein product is CASSSRGGHTDTQYF.

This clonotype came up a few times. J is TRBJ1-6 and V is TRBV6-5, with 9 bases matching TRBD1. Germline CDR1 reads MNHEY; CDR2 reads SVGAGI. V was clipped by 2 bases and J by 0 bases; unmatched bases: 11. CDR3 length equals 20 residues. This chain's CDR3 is CASSYTVPGQGPSYNSPLHF. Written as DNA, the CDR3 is TGTGCCAGCAGTTACACTGTACCGGGACAGGGCCCCTCCTATAATTCACCCCTCCACTTT.

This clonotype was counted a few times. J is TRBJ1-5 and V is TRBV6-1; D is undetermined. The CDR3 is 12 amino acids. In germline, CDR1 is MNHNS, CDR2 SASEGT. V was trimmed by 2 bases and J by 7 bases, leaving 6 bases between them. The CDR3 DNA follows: TGTGCCAGCAGTGAAAGAGGACAGCCCCAGCATTTT. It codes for CASSERGQPQHF.

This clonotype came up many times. The CDR3 sequence is CASSSPLYYEQYF. CDR3 DNA sequence: TGTGCCAGCAGTTCGCCGCTATACTACGAGCAGTACTTC. The chain uses TRBV12-3 or TRBV12-4 and TRBJ2-7; D not certain. The CDR3 has 13 residues. Trimming left V 4 bases short and J 3 bases short, with 10 bases between.